These 13 T cell receptor beta chains were sequenced from one sample in a study of regulatory T cells in long-lasting Graves disease. Combining iRepertoire HTBI primers with Arm-PCR of CDR3 regions, the authors built TCR beta libraries. TCRdb reprocessed the multiplex PCR reads with MiXCR, giving one entry per CDR3 protein. The data show under 700,000 distinct CDR3 sequences, with around 16% seen just once and around 25% held by the top ten. The time point is: newly diagnosed GD, antithyroid drugs for less than 3 months. Researchers made the TCR library from RNA that was extracted from PBMCs. The same sample was also studied in work on T cells in Graves' hyperthyroidism and ophthalmopathy.

Sequencing was performed on peripheral blood mononuclear cells (PBMCs), taken at new diagnosis, from a patient treated with antithyroid drugs. The receptors were sampled from a woman between 40 and 65 years old with Graves disease.

This clonotype was counted between two and nine times. This sequence joins TRBV3-1 and TRBJ2-3; 7 nucleotides agree with TRBD1. The junction had 4 bases not matched to a gene; V was cut back by 4 bases and J by 0 bases. The length of the CDR3 is 15 residues. Germline values: CDR1 LGHDT, CDR2 YNNKEL (reference sequence). The CDR3 sequence: CASSPGGSSTDTQYF. The CDR3 DNA reads as TGTGCCAGCAGCCCAGGGGGATCTAGCACAGATACGCAGTATTTT.

This clonotype was seen more than once but under ten times. This chain connects TRBV18 to TRBJ1-1; 8 nucleotides match TRBD1. This CDR3 spans 14 amino acids. The ends lost 3 bases at V and 3 bases at J; junction bases unmatched: 3. Germline CDR1 and CDR2: KGHSH and LQKENI. CDR3 sequence reads: CASSPQGAYTEAFF. The CDR3, as DNA: TGTGCCAGCTCACCCCAGGGGGCCTACACTGAAGCTTTCTTT.

The chain employs TRBV6-2 or TRBV6-3 and TRBJ2-2; D remains ambiguous. V dropped 7 bases and J dropped 3 bases, with 9 bases sitting between them. Germline CDR1 reads MNHEY; CDR2 reads SVGEGT. This CDR3 has 13 amino acids. CDR3 bases: TGTGCCAGCACCCGGACGGACACCGGGGAGCTGTTTTTT. This sequence encodes CASTRTDTGELFF.

This clonotype was observed a few times. This rearrangement joins TRBV10-3 to TRBJ2-1; 11 bases fit TRBD2. The V segment lost 3 bases and the J segment 0 bases; nucleotides outside the gene matches: 7. Looked up from germline, CDR1 is ENHRY and CDR2 is SYGVKD. The CDR3 contains 18 residues. The CDR3 DNA reads TGTGCCATCAGTGAAACTAGCGGGGGCTTTCTCTCCTACAATGAGCAGTTCTTC. Protein product: CAISETSGGFLSYNEQFF.

The genes are TRBV9 and TRBJ2-1; 8 positions match TRBD2. The CDR3 is 15 amino acids. V shed 7 bases and J 7 bases; nucleotides not matched to a gene: 13. The germline CDR1 and CDR2 sequences are SGDLS and YYNGEE. The CDR3 DNA reads as TGTGCCAGCTGCGCCATTGGCGGGGGGATAAATGAGCAGTTCTTC. Translated: CASCAIGGGINEQFF.

This sequence joins TRBV29-1 and TRBJ2-7, with 14 bases identical to TRBD2. Germline CDR1 is SQVTM and CDR2 is ANQGSEA. Trimming removed 7 bases from V and 6 bases from J; junction bases left unmatched: 14. CDR3 length: 16 amino acids. CDR3 sequence (DNA): TGCAGCGGTGGGGGGCAGCCCGGGACTAGCGGGAGCGAGCAGTACTTC. This codes for CSGGGQPGTSGSEQYF.

This clonotype has a single count. This chain connects TRBV4-1 to TRBJ2-1, with D unresolved. Germline V gene lookup returns CDR1 MGHRA and CDR2 YSYEKL. Trimming stripped 4 bases from V and 9 bases from J, with 22 bases between. The CDR3 has 16 amino acids. CDR3 region: CASSPKVGTAPGEQFF. Here the CDR3 DNA reads TGCGCCAGCAGCCCCAAGGTGGGAACAGCCCCGGGTGAGCAGTTCTTC.

This clonotype was detected ten times or more. The chain joins TRBV27 to TRBJ1-5; TRBD1 agrees at 9 bases. The CDR3 covers 18 residues. V lost 0 bases, J lost 4 bases, and 10 bases stayed unmatched. Germline lookup yields CDR1 MNHEY and CDR2 SMNVEV (reference sequence). CDR3 region: CASSLSSGTGRVNQPQHF. DNA of the CDR3: TGTGCCAGCAGTTTATCGTCCGGGACAGGGAGGGTGAATCAGCCCCAGCATTTT.

About this clonotype: A much larger clone differs by one base, so this may be a read error. The V and J genes are TRBV9 and TRBJ1-2; D uncertain. Germline CDR1 and CDR2: SGDLS and YYNGEE. The CDR3 totals 14 residues. The chain's CDR3 is CANSVAPDGYGYTF. The CDR3 coding sequence is TGTGCCAACAGCGTAGCCCCAGACGGCTATGGCTACACCTTC.

This clonotype came up many times. V is TRBV11-2 and J is TRBJ2-2; no definite D call. CDR1 is SGHAT and CDR2 is FQNNGV in the germline V gene. The CDR3 is made up of 13 amino acids. Trimming left V 5 bases short and J 7 bases short, with 11 bases between. As DNA, the CDR3 is TGTGCCAGCAGCCCCCAGCCTCTCGGGGAGCTGTTTTTT. Residues: CASSPQPLGELFF.

The rearrangement joins TRBV19 to TRBJ1-5; no reliable D call. Trimming cost V 2 bases and J 9 bases, with 8 bases left between them. This CDR3 is 12 amino acids long. Germline CDR1 LNHDA, CDR2 SQIVND (reference sequence). For the CDR3, the DNA is TGTGCCAGTAGTATATGGGGTTTGCCCCAGCATTTT. It translates to CASSIWGLPQHF.

This clonotype was observed at least ten times. This chain links TRBV5-1 with TRBJ2-1; a weak D match, TRBD1 (5 bases). Trimming took 2 bases from V and 4 from J, leaving 13 bases between them. Germline CDR1 reads SGHRS; CDR2 reads YFSETQ. CDR3 length: 15 amino acids. Here the CDR3 DNA reads TGCGCCAGCAGCTTAGACAGTGGTTCGTACAATGAGCAGTTCTTC. Protein: CASSLDSGSYNEQFF.

This clonotype was seen many times. V and J are TRBV7-9 and TRBJ2-1; D is perhaps TRBD1 (5 bases). Trimming took off 9 bases at V and 8 bases at J, with 14 bases between the two ends. Germline CDR1 reads SEHNR; CDR2 reads FQNEAQ (reference sequence). This CDR3 is built from 12 residues. The CDR3 nucleotides are TGTGCCAGTAGATGGGGCAGCGATGAGCAGTTCTTC. Translated, it gives CASRWGSDEQFF.